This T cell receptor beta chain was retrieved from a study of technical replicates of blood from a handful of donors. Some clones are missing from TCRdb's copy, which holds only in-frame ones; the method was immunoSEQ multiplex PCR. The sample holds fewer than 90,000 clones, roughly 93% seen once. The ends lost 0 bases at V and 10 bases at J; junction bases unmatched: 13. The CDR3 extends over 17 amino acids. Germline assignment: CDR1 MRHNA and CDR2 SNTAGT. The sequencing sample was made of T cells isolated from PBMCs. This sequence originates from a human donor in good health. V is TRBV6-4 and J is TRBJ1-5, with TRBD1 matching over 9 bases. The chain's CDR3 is CASSDSETGGAPTPQHF. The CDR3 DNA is TGTGCCAGCAGTGACTCCGAGACAGGGGGAGCTCCCACCCCCCAGCATTTT.